This T cell receptor (beta chain) was sequenced for a study of blood T cell repertoires in COVID-19. As for the study in general: Samples representing acute and convalescent COVID-19 were sourced from the United States, Italy and Spain. From T cells, B-cell-depleted T cells, or PBMCs came the material, which was cDNA or gDNA.

In the study's own analysis: Estimated nucleated cell counts came from reference gene primer amplification. This table comes from immunoSEQ multiplex PCR, and its TCRdb copy is limited to in-frame clones, with some not included. Clone size and V and J calls were adopted from that table, with D and trimming inferred from the DNA. The profile shows 150,000 to 200,000 clones, around four fifths of them singletons. Comment on this clone: This same CDR3 is encoded by further DNA sequences in the sample.

Before being deemed recovered, Cohort 3 donors had two negative PCRs, clearance, or symptom resolution. With 6 bases removed from V and 2 bases from J, the gap between germline ends came to 10 bases. The CDR3 runs 13 residues. This TCR was recovered from a woman aged 55 to 70 who had recovered from COVID-19. The chain links TRBV12-3 or TRBV12-4 to TRBJ1-2; D is unresolved. Specimen: PBMCs or T cells enriched from blood (not recorded which). The CDR3: CASSLTENYGYTF. CDR3 nucleotides: TGTGCCAGCAGCCTAACAGAGAACTATGGCTACACCTTC.